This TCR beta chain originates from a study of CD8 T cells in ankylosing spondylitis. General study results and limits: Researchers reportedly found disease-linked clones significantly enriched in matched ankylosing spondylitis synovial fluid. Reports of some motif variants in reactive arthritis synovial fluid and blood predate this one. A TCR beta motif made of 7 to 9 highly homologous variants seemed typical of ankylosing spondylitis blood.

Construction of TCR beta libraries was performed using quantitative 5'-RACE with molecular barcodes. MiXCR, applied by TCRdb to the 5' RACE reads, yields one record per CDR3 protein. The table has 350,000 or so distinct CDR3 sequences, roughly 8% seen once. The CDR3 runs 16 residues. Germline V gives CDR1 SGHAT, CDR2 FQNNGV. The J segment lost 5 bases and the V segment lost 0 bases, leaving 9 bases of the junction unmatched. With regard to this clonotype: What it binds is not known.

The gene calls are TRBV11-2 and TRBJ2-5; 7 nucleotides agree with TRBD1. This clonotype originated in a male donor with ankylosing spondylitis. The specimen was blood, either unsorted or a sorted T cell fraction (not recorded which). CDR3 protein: CASSLDLAGGYETQYF. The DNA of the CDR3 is TGTGCCAGCAGCTTAGACTTGGCAGGGGGTTACGAGACCCAGTACTTC.